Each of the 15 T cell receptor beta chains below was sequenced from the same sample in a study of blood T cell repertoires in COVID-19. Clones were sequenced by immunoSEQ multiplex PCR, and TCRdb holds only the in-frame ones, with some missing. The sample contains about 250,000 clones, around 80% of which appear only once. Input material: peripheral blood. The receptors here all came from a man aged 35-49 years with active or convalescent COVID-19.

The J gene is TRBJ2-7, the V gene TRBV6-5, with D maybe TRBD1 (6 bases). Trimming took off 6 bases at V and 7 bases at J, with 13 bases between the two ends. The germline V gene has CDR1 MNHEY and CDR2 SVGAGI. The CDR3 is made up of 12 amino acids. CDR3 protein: CASSQQGFEQYF. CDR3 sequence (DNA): TGTGCCAGCAGCCAACAGGGCTTTGAGCAGTACTTC.

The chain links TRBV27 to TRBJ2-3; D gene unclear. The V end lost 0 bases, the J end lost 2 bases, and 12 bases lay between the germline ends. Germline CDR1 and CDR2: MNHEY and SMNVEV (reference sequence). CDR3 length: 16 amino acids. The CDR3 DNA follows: TGTGCCAGCAGTTTATCCCCAGTAACCCCCACAGATACGCAGTATTTT. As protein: CASSLSPVTPTDTQYF.

The CDR3 region is CASSLGTGRWDEQYF. CDR3 DNA sequence: TGCGCCAGCAGCTTGGGGACAGGCCGGTGGGACGAGCAGTACTTC. The V and J genes are TRBV5-1 and TRBJ2-7; 7 nucleotides align to TRBD1. V lost 0 bases, J lost 5 bases, and 8 bases stayed unmatched. The CDR3 covers 15 residues. Germline V gene sequence: CDR1 SGHRS, CDR2 YFSETQ.

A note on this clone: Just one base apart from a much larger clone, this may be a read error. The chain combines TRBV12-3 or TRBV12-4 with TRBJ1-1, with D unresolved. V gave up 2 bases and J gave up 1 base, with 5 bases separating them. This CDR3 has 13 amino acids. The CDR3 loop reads CASSLQENTEAFF. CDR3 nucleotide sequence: TGTGCCAGCAGTTTACAGGAGAACACTGAAGCTTTCTTT.

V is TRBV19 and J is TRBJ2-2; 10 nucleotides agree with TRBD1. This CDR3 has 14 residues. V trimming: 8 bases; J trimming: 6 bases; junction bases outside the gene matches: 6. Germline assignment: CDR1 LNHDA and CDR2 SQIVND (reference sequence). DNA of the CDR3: TGTGCCAGTGGGTCGACAGGGGGCTCCGGGGAGCTGTTTTTT. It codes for CASGSTGGSGELFF. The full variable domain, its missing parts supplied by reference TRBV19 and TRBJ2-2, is DGGITQSPKYLFRKEGQNVTLSCEQNLNHDAMYWYRQDPGQGLRLIYYSQIVNDFQKGDIAEGYSVSREKKESFPLTVTSAQKNPTAFYLCASGSTGGSGELFFGEGSRLTVL.

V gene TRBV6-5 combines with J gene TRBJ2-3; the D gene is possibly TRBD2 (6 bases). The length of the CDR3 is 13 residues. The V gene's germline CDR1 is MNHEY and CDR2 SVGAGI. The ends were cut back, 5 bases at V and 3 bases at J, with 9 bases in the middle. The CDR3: CASSLGTTDTQYF. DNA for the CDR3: TGTGCCAGCAGTCTCGGGACTACAGATACGCAGTATTTT.

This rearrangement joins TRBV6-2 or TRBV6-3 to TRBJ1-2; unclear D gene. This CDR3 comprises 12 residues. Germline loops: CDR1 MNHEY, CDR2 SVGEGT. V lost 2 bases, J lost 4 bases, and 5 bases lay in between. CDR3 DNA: TGTGCCAGCAGTTACCAGGCCTATGGCTACACCTTC. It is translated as CASSYQAYGYTF.

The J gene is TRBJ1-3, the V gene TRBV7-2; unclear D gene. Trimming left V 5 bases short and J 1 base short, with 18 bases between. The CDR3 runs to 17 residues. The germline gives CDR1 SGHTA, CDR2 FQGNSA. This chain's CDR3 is CASSPLRRVSSGNTIYF. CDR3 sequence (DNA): TGTGCCAGCAGCCCGTTGAGGAGGGTGTCGTCTGGAAACACCATATATTTT. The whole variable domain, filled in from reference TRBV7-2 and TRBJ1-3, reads GAGVSQSPSNKVTEKGKDVELRCDPISGHTALYWYRQSLGQGLEFLIYFQGNSAPDKSGLPSDRFSAERTGGSVSTLTIQRTQQEDSAVYLCASSPLRRVSSGNTIYFGEGSWLTVV.

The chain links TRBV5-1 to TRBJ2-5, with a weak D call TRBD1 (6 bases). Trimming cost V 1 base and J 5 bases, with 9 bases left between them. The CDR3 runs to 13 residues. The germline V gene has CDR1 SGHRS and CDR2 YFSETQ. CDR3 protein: CASSLFRGETQYF. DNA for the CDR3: TGCGCCAGCAGCTTGTTCAGGGGTGAGACCCAGTACTTC. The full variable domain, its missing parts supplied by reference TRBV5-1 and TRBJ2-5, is KAGVTQTPRYLIKTRGQQVTLSCSPISGHRSVSWYQQTPGQGLQFLFEYFSETQRNKGNFPGRFSGRQFSNSRSEMNVSTLELGDSALYLCASSLFRGETQYFGPGTRLLVL.

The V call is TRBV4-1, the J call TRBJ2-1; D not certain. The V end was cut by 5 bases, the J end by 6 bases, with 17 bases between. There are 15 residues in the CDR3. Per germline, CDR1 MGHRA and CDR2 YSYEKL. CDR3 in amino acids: CASSSRTETGNEQFF. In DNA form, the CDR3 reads TGCGCCAGCAGCTCTCGAACGGAGACGGGCAATGAGCAGTTCTTC.

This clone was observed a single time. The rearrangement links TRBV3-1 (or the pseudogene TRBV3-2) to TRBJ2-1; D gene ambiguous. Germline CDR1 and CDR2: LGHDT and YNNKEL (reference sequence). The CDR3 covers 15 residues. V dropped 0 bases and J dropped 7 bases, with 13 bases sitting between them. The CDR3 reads CASSQDTQKWNEQFF. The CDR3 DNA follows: TGTGCCAGCAGCCAAGATACCCAGAAGTGGAATGAGCAGTTCTTC.

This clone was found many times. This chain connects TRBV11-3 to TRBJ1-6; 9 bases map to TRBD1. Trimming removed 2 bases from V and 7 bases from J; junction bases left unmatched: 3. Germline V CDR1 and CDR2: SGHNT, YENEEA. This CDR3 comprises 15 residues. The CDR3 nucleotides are TGTGCCAGCAGCTTACTCGGACAGGGGAATTCACCCCTCCACTTT. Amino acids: CASSLLGQGNSPLHF.

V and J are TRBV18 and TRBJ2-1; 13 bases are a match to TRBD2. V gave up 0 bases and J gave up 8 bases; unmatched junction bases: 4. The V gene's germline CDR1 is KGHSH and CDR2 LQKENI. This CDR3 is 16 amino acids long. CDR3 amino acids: CASSPPGGLAGHEQFF. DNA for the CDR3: TGTGCCAGCTCACCACCGGGGGGACTAGCGGGGCATGAGCAGTTCTTC.

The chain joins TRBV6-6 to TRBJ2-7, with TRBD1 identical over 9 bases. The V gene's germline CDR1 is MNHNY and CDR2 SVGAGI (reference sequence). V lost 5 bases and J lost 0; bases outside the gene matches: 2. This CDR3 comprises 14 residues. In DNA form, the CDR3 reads TGTGCCAGCAGTCCGGGACAGGGCTCCTACGAGCAGTACTTC. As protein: CASSPGQGSYEQYF.

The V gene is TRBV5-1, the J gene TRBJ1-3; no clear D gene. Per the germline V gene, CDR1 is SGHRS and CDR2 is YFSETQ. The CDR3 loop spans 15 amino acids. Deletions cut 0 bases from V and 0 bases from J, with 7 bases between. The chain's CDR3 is CASSLAADSGNTIYF. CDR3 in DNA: TGCGCCAGCAGCTTGGCTGCGGACTCTGGAAACACCATATATTTT.